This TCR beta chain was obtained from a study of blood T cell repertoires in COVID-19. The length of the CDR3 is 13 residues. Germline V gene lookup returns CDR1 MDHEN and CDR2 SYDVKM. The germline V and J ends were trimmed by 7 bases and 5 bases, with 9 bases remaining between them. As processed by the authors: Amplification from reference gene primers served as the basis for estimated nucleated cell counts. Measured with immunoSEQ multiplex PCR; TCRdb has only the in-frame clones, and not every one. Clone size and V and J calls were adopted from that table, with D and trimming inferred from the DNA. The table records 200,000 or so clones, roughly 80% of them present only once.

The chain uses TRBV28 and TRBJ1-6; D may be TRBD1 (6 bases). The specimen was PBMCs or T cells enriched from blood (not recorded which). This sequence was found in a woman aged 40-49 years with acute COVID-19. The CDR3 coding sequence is TGTGCCAGCATACAGGGCAATAATTCACCCCTCCACTTT. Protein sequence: CASIQGNNSPLHF.